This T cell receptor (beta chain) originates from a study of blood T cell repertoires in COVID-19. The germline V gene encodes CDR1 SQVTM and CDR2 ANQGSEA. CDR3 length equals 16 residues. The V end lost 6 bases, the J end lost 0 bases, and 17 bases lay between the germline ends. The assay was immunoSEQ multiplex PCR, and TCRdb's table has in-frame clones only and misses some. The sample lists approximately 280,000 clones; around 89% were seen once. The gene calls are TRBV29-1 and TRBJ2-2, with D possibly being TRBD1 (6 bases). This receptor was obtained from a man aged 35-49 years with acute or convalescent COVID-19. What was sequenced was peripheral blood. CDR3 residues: CSVRGVTATNTGELFF. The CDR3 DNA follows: TGCAGCGTCAGGGGCGTCACTGCGACGAACACCGGGGAGCTGTTTTTT.